This record concerns one TCR beta chain sequence. This table comes from immunoSEQ multiplex PCR, and its TCRdb copy is limited to in-frame clones, with some not included. The table shows approximately 65,000 clones, with over 90% occurring only once. CDR1 MNHNS and CDR2 SASEGT come from the germline V gene. The J segment lost 1 base and the V segment lost 7 bases, leaving 7 bases of the junction unmatched. This CDR3 is built from 15 residues. This specimen comes from a study of cytomegalovirus exposure and HLA in healthy donors. The sequenced material came from PBMCs. V is TRBV6-1 and J is TRBJ1-2, with 9 bases fitting TRBD1. The receptor was isolated from a woman aged 18-35 years in good health and CMV-seronegative. The CDR3 nucleotides read TGTGCCAGCACTGCCCCGGGACAGGGTAACTATGGCTACACCTTC. Its translation is CASTAPGQGNYGYTF.